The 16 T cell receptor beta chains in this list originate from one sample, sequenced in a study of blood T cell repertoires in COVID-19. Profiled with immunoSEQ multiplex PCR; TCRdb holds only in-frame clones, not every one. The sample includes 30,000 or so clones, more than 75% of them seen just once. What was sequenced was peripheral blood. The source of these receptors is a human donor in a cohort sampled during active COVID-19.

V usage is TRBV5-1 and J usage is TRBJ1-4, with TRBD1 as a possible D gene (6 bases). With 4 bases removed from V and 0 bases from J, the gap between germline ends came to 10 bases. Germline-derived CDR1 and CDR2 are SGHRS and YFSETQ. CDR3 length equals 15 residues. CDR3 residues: CASSREGATNEKLFF. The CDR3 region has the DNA TGCGCCAGCAGCCGTGAGGGGGCAACTAATGAAAAACTGTTTTTT. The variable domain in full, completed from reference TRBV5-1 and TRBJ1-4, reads KAGVTQTPRYLIKTRGQQVTLSCSPISGHRSVSWYQQTPGQGLQFLFEYFSETQRNKGNFPGRFSGRQFSNSRSEMNVSTLELGDSALYLCASSREGATNEKLFFGSGTQLSVL.

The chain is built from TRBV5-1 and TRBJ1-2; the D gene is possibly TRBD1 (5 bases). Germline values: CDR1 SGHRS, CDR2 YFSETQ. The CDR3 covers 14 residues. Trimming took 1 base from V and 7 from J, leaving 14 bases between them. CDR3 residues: CASSLTQGRAGYTF. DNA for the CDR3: TGCGCCAGCAGCTTGACTCAGGGTAGAGCTGGCTACACCTTC.

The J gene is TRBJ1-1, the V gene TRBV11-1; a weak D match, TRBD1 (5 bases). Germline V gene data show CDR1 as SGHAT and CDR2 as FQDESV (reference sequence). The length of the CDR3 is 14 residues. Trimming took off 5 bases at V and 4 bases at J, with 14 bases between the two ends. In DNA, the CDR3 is TGTGCCAGCAGCGCAAACAGTAGGGGCACTGAAGCTTTCTTT. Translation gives CASSANSRGTEAFF.

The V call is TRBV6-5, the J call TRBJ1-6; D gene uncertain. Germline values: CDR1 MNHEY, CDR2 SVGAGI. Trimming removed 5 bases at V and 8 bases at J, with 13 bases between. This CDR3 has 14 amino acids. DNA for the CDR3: TGTGCCAGCAGTCGAGCCCCTACAGATTCACCCCTCCACTTT. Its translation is CASSRAPTDSPLHF.

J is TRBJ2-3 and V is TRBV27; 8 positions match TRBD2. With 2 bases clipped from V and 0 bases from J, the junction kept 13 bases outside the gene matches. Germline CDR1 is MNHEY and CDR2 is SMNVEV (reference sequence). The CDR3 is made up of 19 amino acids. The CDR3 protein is CASSLTGGNDPASTDTQYF. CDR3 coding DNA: TGTGCCAGCAGTTTAACGGGGGGGAACGACCCGGCCAGCACAGATACGCAGTATTTT.

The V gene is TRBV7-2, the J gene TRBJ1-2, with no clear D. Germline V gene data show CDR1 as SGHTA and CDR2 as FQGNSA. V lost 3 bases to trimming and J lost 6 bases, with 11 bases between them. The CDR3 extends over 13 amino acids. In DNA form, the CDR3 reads TGTGCCAGCAGCTTCGAAGGTGGGCATGGCTACACCTTC. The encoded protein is CASSFEGGHGYTF.

CDR3 nucleotides: TGTGCCACCAGTGCCCCGGCGGGCGGGGGGGGGCCAGGGGGAGTTGATACGCAGTATTTT. Its protein product is CATSAPAGGGGPGGVDTQYF. The chain recombines TRBV24-1 with TRBJ2-3; 9 positions agree with TRBD2. This CDR3 has 20 amino acids. Germline CDR1 reads KGHDR; CDR2 reads SFDVKD. Losses at the gene ends were 5 bases for V and 6 bases for J; bases not matched to a gene: 23.

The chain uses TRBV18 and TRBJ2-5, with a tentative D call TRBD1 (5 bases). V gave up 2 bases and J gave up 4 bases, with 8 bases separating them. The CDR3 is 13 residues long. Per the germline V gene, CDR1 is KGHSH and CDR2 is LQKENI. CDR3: CASSPGAGETQYF. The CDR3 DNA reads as TGTGCCAGCTCACCAGGGGCTGGAGAGACCCAGTACTTC.

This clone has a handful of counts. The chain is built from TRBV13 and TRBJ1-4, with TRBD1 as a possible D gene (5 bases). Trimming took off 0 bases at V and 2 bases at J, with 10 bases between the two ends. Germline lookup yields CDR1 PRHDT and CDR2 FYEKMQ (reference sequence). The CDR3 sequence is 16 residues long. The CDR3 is CASSLGQKGTNEKLFF. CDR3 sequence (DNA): TGTGCCAGCAGCTTAGGCCAGAAGGGGACTAATGAAAAACTGTTTTTT.

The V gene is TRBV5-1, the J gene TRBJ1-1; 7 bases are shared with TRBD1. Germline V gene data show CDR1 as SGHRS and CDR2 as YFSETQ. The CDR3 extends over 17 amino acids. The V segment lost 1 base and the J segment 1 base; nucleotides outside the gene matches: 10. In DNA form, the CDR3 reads TGCGCCAGCAGCTTGCTCTACCGGGACAGAAGGAACACTGAAGCTTTCTTT. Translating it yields CASSLLYRDRRNTEAFF.

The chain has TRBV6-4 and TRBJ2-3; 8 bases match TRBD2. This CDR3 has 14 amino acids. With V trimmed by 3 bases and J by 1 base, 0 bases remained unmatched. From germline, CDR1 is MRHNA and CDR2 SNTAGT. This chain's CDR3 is CASSEAGGTDTQYF. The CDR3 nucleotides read TGTGCCAGCAGTGAAGCGGGGGGCACAGATACGCAGTATTTT.

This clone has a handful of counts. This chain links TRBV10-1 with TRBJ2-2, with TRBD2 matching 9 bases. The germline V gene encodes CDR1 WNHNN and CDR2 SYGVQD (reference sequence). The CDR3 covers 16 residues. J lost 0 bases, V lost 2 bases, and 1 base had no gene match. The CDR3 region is CASSEPSGANTGELFF. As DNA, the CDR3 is TGCGCCAGCAGTGAGCCTAGCGGGGCGAACACCGGGGAGCTGTTTTTT.

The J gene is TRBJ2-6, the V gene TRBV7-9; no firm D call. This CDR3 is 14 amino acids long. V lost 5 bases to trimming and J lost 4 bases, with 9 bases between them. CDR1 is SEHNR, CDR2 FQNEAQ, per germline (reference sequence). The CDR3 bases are TGTGCCAGCAGCCTCCCTCCGGGGGCCAACGTCCTGACTTTC. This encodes CASSLPPGANVLTF.

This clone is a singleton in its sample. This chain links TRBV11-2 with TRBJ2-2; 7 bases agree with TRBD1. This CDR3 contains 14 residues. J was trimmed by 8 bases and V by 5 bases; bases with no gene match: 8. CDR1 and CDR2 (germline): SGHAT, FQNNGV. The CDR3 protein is CASSDRVGGGELFF. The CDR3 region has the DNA TGTGCCAGCAGCGACAGGGTTGGGGGAGGGGAGCTGTTTTTT.

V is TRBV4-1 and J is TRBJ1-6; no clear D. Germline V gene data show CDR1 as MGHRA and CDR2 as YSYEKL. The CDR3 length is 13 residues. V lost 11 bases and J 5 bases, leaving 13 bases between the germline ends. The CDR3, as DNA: TGCGCCGTCTCAGCCGGAGATAATTCACCCCTCCACTTT. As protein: CAVSAGDNSPLHF.

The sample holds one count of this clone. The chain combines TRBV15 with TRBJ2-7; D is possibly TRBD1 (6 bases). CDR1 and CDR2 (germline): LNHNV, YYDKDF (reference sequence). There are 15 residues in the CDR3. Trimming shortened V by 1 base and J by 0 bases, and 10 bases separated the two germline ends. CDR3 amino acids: CATSRGDISSYEQYF. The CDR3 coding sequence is TGTGCCACCAGCAGAGGGGACATAAGCTCCTACGAGCAGTACTTC.